The rows below give T cell receptor beta chains drawn from one sample of a study of regulatory T cells in long-lasting Graves disease. TCRdb independently ran MiXCR on the multiplex PCR reads; one entry per CDR3 protein. The sample lists roughly 380,000 distinct CDR3 sequences, around 15% occurring once. The sequencing here drew on peripheral blood mononuclear cells (PBMCs), taken at new diagnosis, from a patient treated with antithyroid drugs. The receptors originated from a female donor with Graves disease. The conserved cysteine and the conserved F or W are not part of the CDR3 here.

J gene | V gene | CDR3 protein
TRBJ2-1 | TRBV29-1 | SVERSGEQF
TRBJ2-1 | TRBV7-3 | ASSLTGTLPNEQF
TRBJ2-3 | TRBV6-1 | ASSPGPRADTQY
TRBJ2-1 | TRBV7-9 | ASSLTTPPQF
TRBJ1-1 | TRBV28 | ASSSPGTLSVNTEAS
TRBJ1-2 | TRBV20-1 | SATQGTANYGYT
TRBJ2-3 | TRBV28 | ASSTRLAGDYSRADTQY
TRBJ2-7 | TRBV18 | ASSPGTTVDEQY
TRBJ2-7 | TRBV20-1 | SATTKLAGGFYEQY
TRBJ1-2 | TRBV19 | ASQLSRGYGYT
TRBJ1-2 | TRBV7-6 | ASSPTWGLGYT
TRBJ1-3 | TRBV20-1 | SARDGSGTGGNTIY
TRBJ2-2 | TRBV2 | ASSLRGVGGPNTGELF
TRBJ1-1 | TRBV2 | ASSEPYPPGPSF
TRBJ2-5 | TRBV6-5 | ASSLVGKVSLKGETQY
TRBJ1-1 | TRBV6-1 | ASSLGTEEAF
TRBJ2-3 | TRBV5-1 | ASSLAGPFSTDTQY
TRBJ2-4 | TRBV7-9 | ASSFDAGGGNIQY
TRBJ2-3 | TRBV7-3 | ASALTRTDTQY
TRBJ2-7 | TRBV27 | ASSPNPLDRRGTYEQY
- | TRBV18 | ASSRLESPETQY
TRBJ1-4 | TRBV5-1 | ASSLGRGVTNEKLF
TRBJ2-1 | TRBV30 | AWSGLALGEQF
TRBJ2-4 | TRBV20-1 | SANHREAIQY
TRBJ1-4 | TRBV6-2/TRBV6-3 | ASSGLAVIGGFATNEKLF
TRBJ1-6 | TRBV28 | ASSSYRGPSYNSPLH
TRBJ1-6 | TRBV19 | ASSFRDIGWSSYNSPLH
TRBJ2-5 | TRBV29-1 | SVGRRFQETQY
TRBJ2-1 | TRBV27 | ASSLFGSAIRPSPGEQF
TRBJ1-2 | TRBV4-1 | ASSQVRDSYGYT
TRBJ1-1 | TRBV11-2 | ASSSVPGQGTEAF
TRBJ2-7 | TRBV6-2/TRBV6-3 | ASRARPSQGPFLNTYEQY
TRBJ2-5 | TRBV7-7 | ASSLNYGQQETQY
TRBJ2-3 | TRBV2 | ASSSLYTDTQY
TRBJ2-2 | TRBV9 | ASSVDQGGDTGELF
TRBJ1-2 | TRBV27 | ASWDSNNYGYT
TRBJ1-6 | TRBV3-1 | ASSPRAGSSPLH
TRBJ2-7 | TRBV4-1 | ASSQTSQAYEQY
TRBJ2-5 | TRBV28 | ASSRTSGRAETQY
TRBJ2-7 | TRBV5-4 | ASSYGLAREQY
TRBJ1-6 | TRBV5-1 | ASSWKDRDSPLH
TRBJ2-1 | TRBV14 | ASSQARGPHNEQF
TRBJ2-2 | TRBV30 | AWSRTSGSGAGELF
TRBJ2-3 | TRBV7-3 | ASSLNPTTGFGDTQY
TRBJ1-2 | TRBV5-1 | ASSEGQGEGYT
TRBJ2-3 | TRBV28 | ASSLVGGRVSTDTQY
TRBJ1-1 | TRBV18 | ASSPPTRGMNTEAF
TRBJ1-1 | TRBV9 | ASSRGVFSRAF
TRBJ1-5 | TRBV12-3/TRBV12-4 | ASLNTSAGQVDSNQPQH
TRBJ2-2 | TRBV7-2 | ASSLGVAANTGELF
TRBJ2-7 | TRBV29-1 | SVGLRDHHYEQY
TRBJ2-1 | TRBV12-3/TRBV12-4 | ASSLNRGGIDEQF
TRBJ1-2 | TRBV2 | ASGLTGAYGYT
TRBJ2-7 | TRBV2 | AGSADRTREQY
TRBJ2-1 | TRBV6-2/TRBV6-3 | ASSYTGASYNEQF
TRBJ1-1 | TRBV6-1 | ASRLVPGPNTEAF
TRBJ2-2 | TRBV4-3 | ASSERNTRELF
TRBJ1-3 | TRBV7-2 | ASSLMGQGTGNTIY
TRBJ2-7 | TRBV12-3/TRBV12-4 | ASRVSGGREQY
TRBJ2-5 | TRBV24-1 | ATSDTREQETQY